Each of the 3 T cell receptor beta chains below was sequenced from the same sample in a study of blood T cell repertoires in COVID-19. The protocol was immunoSEQ multiplex PCR, while the TCRdb copy is restricted to in-frame clones and leaves out a portion. The sample consists of 90,000 or so clones, 90% of them appearing once. The sequencing input was peripheral blood. The receptors derive from an elderly woman with active or convalescent COVID-19.

The rearrangement uses TRBV29-1 and TRBJ1-2; 9 nucleotides agree with TRBD1. The CDR3 consists of 13 residues. Trimming at V came to 6 bases and at J to 7 bases, leaving 9 bases not matched to a gene. The germline V gene has CDR1 SQVTM and CDR2 ANQGSEA. DNA for the CDR3: TGCAGCGTAGACAGGGGGATCGGTTCTGGCTACACCTTC. This encodes CSVDRGIGSGYTF. Drawing the rest from reference TRBV29-1 and TRBJ1-2, the complete variable domain is SAVISQKPSRDICQRGTSLTIQCQVDSQVTMMFWYRQQPGQSLTLIATANQGSEATYESGFVIDKFPISRPNLTFSTLTVSNMSPEDSSIYLCSVDRGIGSGYTFGSGTRLTVV.

The chain is built from TRBV10-3 and TRBJ2-7; D ambiguous. Germline V lookup: CDR1 ENHRY, CDR2 SYGVKD. This CDR3 has 15 amino acids. The V end lost 4 bases, the J end lost 0 bases, and 13 bases lay between the germline ends. The CDR3 region is CAISGGNINSYEQYF. The CDR3 nucleotides are TGTGCCATCAGTGGAGGAAATATTAACTCCTACGAGCAGTACTTC.

The chain is built from TRBV29-1 and TRBJ2-1; 10 positions agree with TRBD2. The CDR3 is 14 amino acids. Germline V gives CDR1 SQVTM, CDR2 ANQGSEA. V shed 7 bases and J 9 bases; nucleotides not matched to a gene: 12. CDR3 DNA sequence: TGCAGCGCCGAAAGAGAGCGGGAGGGCCGTGAGCAGTTCTTC. Translation gives CSAEREREGREQFF.